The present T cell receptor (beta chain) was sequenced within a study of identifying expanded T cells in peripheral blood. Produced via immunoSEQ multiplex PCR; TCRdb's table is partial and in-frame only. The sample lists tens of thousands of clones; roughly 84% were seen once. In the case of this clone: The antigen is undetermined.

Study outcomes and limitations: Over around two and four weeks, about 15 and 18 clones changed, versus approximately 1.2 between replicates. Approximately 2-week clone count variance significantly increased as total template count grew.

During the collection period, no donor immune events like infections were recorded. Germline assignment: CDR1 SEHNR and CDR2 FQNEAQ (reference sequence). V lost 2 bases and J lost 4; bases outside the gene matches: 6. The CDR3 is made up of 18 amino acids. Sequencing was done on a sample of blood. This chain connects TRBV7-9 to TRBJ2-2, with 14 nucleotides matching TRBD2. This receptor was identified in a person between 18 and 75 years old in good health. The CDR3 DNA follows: TGTGCCAGCAGCTTATATTTCGGGACTAGCGGGAGCACCGGGGAGCTGTTTTTT. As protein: CASSLYFGTSGSTGELFF.